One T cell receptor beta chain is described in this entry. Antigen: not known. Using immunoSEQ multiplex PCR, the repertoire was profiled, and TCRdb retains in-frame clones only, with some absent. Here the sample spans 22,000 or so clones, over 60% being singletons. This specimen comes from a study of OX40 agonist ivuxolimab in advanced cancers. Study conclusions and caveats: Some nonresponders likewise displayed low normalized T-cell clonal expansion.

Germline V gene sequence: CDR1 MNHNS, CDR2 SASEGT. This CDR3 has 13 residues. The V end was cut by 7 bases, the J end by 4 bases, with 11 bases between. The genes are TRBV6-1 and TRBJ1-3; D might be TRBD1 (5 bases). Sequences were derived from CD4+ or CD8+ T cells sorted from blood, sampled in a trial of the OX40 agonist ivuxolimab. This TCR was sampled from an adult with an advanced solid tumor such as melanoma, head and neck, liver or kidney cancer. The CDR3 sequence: CASTRVTGNTIYF. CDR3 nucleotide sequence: TGTGCCAGCACCAGGGTAACAGGAAACACCATATATTTT.